This is a list of T cell receptor beta chains from one sample in a study of naive and memory T cell subsets. TCRdb itself ran the UMI-ligation and nested PCR reads through MiXCR, one entry per CDR3 protein. Of about 120,000 distinct CDR3 sequences in the sample, roughly 36% were seen once. The specimen sequenced was central memory CD4+ T cells from blood. All receptors derive from a human donor in good health. CDR3s include the opening cysteine and the closing phenylalanine or tryptophan. A D gene is named only where the DNA matches it firmly. Clone size is given for some rows only: seen once, a few or many times, or a class if the clone is expanded.

D gene	V gene	clone size	J gene	CDR3 protein	CDR3 DNA
-	TRBV3-1	-	TRBJ2-5	CASSQLAQETQYF	TGTGCCAGCAGCCAACTAGCCCAAGAGACCCAGTACTTC
TRBD2	TRBV7-6	-	TRBJ2-5	CASSRGLADSGQETQYF	TGTGCCAGCAGCCGCGGACTAGCCGATTCGGGCCAAGAGACCCAGTACTTC
-	TRBV11-2	-	TRBJ2-1	CASSLTQRDSYNEQFF	TGTGCCAGCAGCTTAACGCAGCGCGACTCCTACAATGAGCAGTTCTTC
TRBD2	TRBV10-3	few	TRBJ2-3	CAISGSAGTPQTDTQYF	TGTGCCATCAGTGGCTCAGCGGGAACTCCCCAGACAGATACGCAGTATTTT
-	TRBV2	many	TRBJ2-1	CASRDGDSYNEQFF	TGTGCCAGCAGGGACGGAGACTCCTACAATGAGCAGTTCTTC
TRBD2	TRBV5-4	-	TRBJ2-5	CASSSTSGSRETQYF	TGTGCCAGCAGCTCGACTAGCGGGAGTAGGGAGACCCAGTACTTC
TRBD1	TRBV3-1	few	TRBJ1-4	CASSKTGRTNEKLFF	TGTGCCAGCAGCAAGACAGGGCGAACTAATGAAAAACTGTTTTTT
-	TRBV7-8	once	TRBJ2-3	CASSLRHGPDTQYF	TGTGCCAGCAGCTTACGGCACGGGCCGGATACGCAGTATTTT
TRBD1	TRBV6-1	-	TRBJ1-2	CASSGTGLNYGYTF	TGTGCCAGCAGTGGGACAGGACTTAACTATGGCTACACCTTC
-	TRBV29-1	medium-sized	TRBJ2-3	CSVPGHLLTDTQYF	TGCAGCGTTCCCGGACACCTTCTTACAGATACGCAGTATTTT
TRBD1	TRBV7-2	-	TRBJ1-1	CASSLVGGTGMNTEAFF	TGTGCCAGCAGCTTAGTAGGAGGGACAGGCATGAACACTGAAGCTTTCTTT
-	TRBV5-1	-	TRBJ1-1	CASSGGAGNTEAFF	TGCGCCAGCAGCGGGGGGGCTGGAAACACTGAAGCTTTCTTT
-	TRBV6-5	-	TRBJ1-5	CASRRTRDSNQPQHF	TGTGCCAGCAGACGGACACGGGATAGCAATCAGCCCCAGCATTTT
TRBD2	TRBV27	-	TRBJ2-1	CASSTSGLAGGPGQFF	TGTGCCAGCAGCACCTCGGGACTAGCGGGAGGGCCGGGTCAGTTCTTC
-	TRBV7-8	few	TRBJ2-1	CASIKGRRNPNEQFF	TGTGCCAGCATCAAAGGACGCAGGAATCCCAATGAGCAGTTCTTC
TRBD1	TRBV20-1	-	TRBJ2-1	CSAAGTASRDEQFF	TGCAGTGCTGCCGGGACAGCGAGTAGGGATGAGCAGTTCTTC
TRBD1	TRBV6-5	-	TRBJ2-7	CASSWDRGSYEQYF	TGTGCCAGCAGCTGGGACAGGGGTTCCTACGAGCAGTACTTC
TRBD1	TRBV28	few	TRBJ2-5	CASTLYGTGQETQYF	TGTGCCAGCACCCTTTATGGGACAGGCCAAGAGACCCAGTACTTC
-	TRBV27	few	TRBJ1-5	CASSFLGQPQHF	TGTGCCAGCAGTTTTCTCGGTCAGCCCCAGCATTTT